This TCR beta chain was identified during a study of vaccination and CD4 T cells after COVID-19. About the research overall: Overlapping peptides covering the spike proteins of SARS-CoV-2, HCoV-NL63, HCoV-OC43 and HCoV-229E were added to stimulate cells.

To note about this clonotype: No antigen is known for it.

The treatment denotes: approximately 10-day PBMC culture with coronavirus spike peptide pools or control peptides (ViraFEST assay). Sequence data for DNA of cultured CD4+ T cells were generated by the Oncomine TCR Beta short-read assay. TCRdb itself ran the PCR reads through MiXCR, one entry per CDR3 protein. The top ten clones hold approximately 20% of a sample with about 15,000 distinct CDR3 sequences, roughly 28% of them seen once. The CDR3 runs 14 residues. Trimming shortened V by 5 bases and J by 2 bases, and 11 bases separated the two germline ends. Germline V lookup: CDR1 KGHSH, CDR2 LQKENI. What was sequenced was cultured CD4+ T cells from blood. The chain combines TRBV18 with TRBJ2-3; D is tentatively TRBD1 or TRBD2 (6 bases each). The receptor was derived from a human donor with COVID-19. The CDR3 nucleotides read TGTGCCAGCTCAAAGGGGGGCGACACAGATACGCAGTATTTT. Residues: CASSKGGDTDTQYF.